Following are 27 T cell receptor beta chains from one sample sequenced in a study of OX40 agonist ivuxolimab in advanced cancers. Profiled with immunoSEQ multiplex PCR; TCRdb holds only in-frame clones, not every one. The sample holds 35,000 to 50,000 clones, about nine tenths seen once. The sample in question was CD4+ or CD8+ T cells sorted from blood, obtained in a trial of the OX40 agonist ivuxolimab. These receptors all stem from an adult with an advanced solid tumor such as melanoma, head and neck, liver or kidney cancer.

The CDR3 nucleotides read TGTGCCAGCTCACCCGTAGCGGGAGGCGGCAATGAGCAGTTCTTC. It codes for CASSPVAGGGNEQFF. This sequence joins TRBV18 and TRBJ2-1; 10 nucleotides match TRBD2. The CDR3 extends over 15 amino acids. The V gene end was trimmed by 3 bases and the J gene end by 6 bases; junction bases not matched to a gene: 5. The germline gives CDR1 KGHSH, CDR2 LQKENI. The complete variable domain, with remaining parts taken from reference TRBV18 and TRBJ2-1, reads NAGVMQNPRHLVRRRGQEARLRCSPMKGHSHVYWYRQLPEEGLKFMVYLQKENIIDESGMPKERFSAEFPKEGPSILRIQQVVRGDSAAYFCASSPVAGGGNEQFFGPGTRLTVL.

The chain joins TRBV7-2 to TRBJ2-7, with D perhaps given as TRBD1 or TRBD2 (5 bases each). The CDR3 is 14 amino acids. CDR1 and CDR2 (germline): SGHTA, FQGNSA. With 4 bases removed from V and 7 bases from J, the gap between germline ends came to 17 bases. The CDR3 protein is CASSWDGEPREQYF. In DNA form, the CDR3 reads TGTGCCAGCAGCTGGGACGGGGAGCCCCGGGAGCAGTACTTC.

For the CDR3, the DNA is TGTGCCATCAAAGCGGGAGGGTCAGATACGCAGTATTTT. Translating gives CAIKAGGSDTQYF. The chain recombines TRBV10-3 with TRBJ2-3; 10 bases match TRBD2. Trimming cost V 7 bases and J 4 bases; bases outside gene matches: 2. The CDR3 covers 13 residues. Looked up from germline, CDR1 is ENHRY and CDR2 is SYGVKD.

The chain has TRBV6-5 and TRBJ1-2, with TRBD1 identical over 7 bases. Germline V gene sequence: CDR1 MNHEY, CDR2 SVGAGI. This CDR3 spans 13 amino acids. The V gene end was trimmed by 6 bases and the J gene end by 5 bases; junction bases not matched to a gene: 6. The CDR3 DNA is TGTGCCAGCAGAAGTGGCAGGGGGTATGGCTACACCTTC. Translation: CASRSGRGYGYTF.

The chain links TRBV29-1 to TRBJ1-5; 10 nucleotides agree with TRBD1. V lost 7 bases and J lost 6; bases outside the gene matches: 9. Germline V lookup: CDR1 SQVTM, CDR2 ANQGSEA. The CDR3 length is 14 residues. CDR3 sequence: CSAQSGTGVQPQHF. CDR3 sequence (DNA): TGCAGCGCCCAATCCGGGACAGGGGTTCAGCCCCAGCATTTT.

In its sample, this clone was seen once. This sequence joins TRBV27 and TRBJ2-1; 11 bases agree with TRBD2. The V gene end was trimmed by 5 bases and the J gene end by 0 bases; junction bases not matched to a gene: 9. CDR1 is MNHEY, CDR2 SMNVEV, per germline (reference sequence). This CDR3 comprises 18 residues. CDR3 amino acids: CASSVGLAVGSSYNEQFF. For the CDR3, the DNA is TGTGCCAGCAGTGTGGGACTAGCGGTGGGTAGCTCCTACAATGAGCAGTTCTTC.

The V and J genes are TRBV6-5 and TRBJ2-1, with TRBD2 identical over 15 bases. The J segment lost 10 bases and the V segment lost 10 bases, leaving 11 bases of the junction unmatched. CDR1 and CDR2 (germline): MNHEY, SVGAGI. The CDR3 totals 15 residues. Written as DNA, the CDR3 is TGTGCCACCGCGCCACCCGGGACTAGCGGGAGGGAGCAGTTCTTC. As protein: CATAPPGTSGREQFF.

The chain employs TRBV9 and TRBJ2-7, with D perhaps TRBD2 (6 bases). The CDR3 extends over 13 amino acids. Looked up from germline, CDR1 is SGDLS and CDR2 is YYNGEE. V lost 4 bases to trimming and J lost 9 bases, with 17 bases between them. CDR3: CASSPEGRTGQYF. The CDR3 coding sequence is TGTGCCAGCAGCCCAGAGGGGAGGACCGGGCAGTACTTC.

This chain links TRBV6-6 with TRBJ2-7; D not certain. The CDR3 covers 15 residues. Germline CDR1 MNHNY, CDR2 SVGAGI (reference sequence). Trimming removed 0 bases at V and 2 bases at J, with 11 bases between. The CDR3 DNA sequence: TGTGCCAGCAGTTACTCAAGTCGGAAAGCCTACGAGCAGTACTTC. Translating it yields CASSYSSRKAYEQYF.

The chain links TRBV7-3 to TRBJ2-1; no definite D call. Germline CDR1 is SGHTA and CDR2 is FQGTGA. The CDR3 extends over 15 amino acids. The V end lost 0 bases, the J end lost 6 bases, and 12 bases lay between the germline ends. Written as DNA, the CDR3 is TGTGCCAGCAGCTTAACGGTGGGTGTTAGCAATGAGCAGTTCTTC. Encoded protein: CASSLTVGVSNEQFF.

The V and J genes are TRBV5-6 and TRBJ2-1, with 7 positions matching TRBD1. Germline V gives CDR1 SGHDT, CDR2 YYEEEE. The CDR3 is made up of 15 amino acids. V shed 4 bases and J 5 bases; nucleotides not matched to a gene: 9. DNA of the CDR3: TGTGCCAGCAGCGGGTTCCGGGACAGCCACAATGAGCAGTTCTTC. Translation: CASSGFRDSHNEQFF.

The chain is built from TRBV27 and TRBJ2-3; 14 nucleotides match TRBD2. The germline V gene encodes CDR1 MNHEY and CDR2 SMNVEV (reference sequence). Trimming cost V 3 bases and J 4 bases; bases outside gene matches: 3. This CDR3 contains 16 residues. The CDR3: CASSFLTSGRADTQYF. The DNA for the CDR3 is TGTGCCAGCAGTTTTTTGACTAGCGGGAGGGCAGATACGCAGTATTTT.

This chain links TRBV5-1 with TRBJ2-4; D might be TRBD2 (5 bases). The ends were cut back, 1 base at V and 9 bases at J, with 8 bases in the middle. The CDR3 is 12 amino acids. CDR1 is SGHRS, CDR2 YFSETQ, per germline. The CDR3 is CASSLIEGIQYF. The CDR3 nucleotides are TGCGCCAGCAGCTTGATTGAGGGCATTCAGTACTTC.

The chain is built from TRBV5-5 and TRBJ2-5; D is possibly TRBD2 (5 bases). The CDR3 runs to 14 residues. V was pared by 2 bases and J by 5 bases, with 13 bases between. Germline-derived CDR1 and CDR2 are SGHKS and YYEKEE (reference sequence). CDR3 region: CASSFSRRRETQYF. The CDR3 DNA follows: TGTGCCAGCAGCTTTTCGAGGAGGCGGGAGACCCAGTACTTC.

This chain uses TRBV6-5 with TRBJ1-1; D possibly corresponds to TRBD1 (6 bases). V was cut by 5 bases and J by 6 bases, with 13 bases left in between. Germline lookup yields CDR1 MNHEY and CDR2 SVGAGI. The CDR3 contains 13 residues. CDR3 bases: TGTGCCAGCAGTATAACAGGGCAGGCTGAAGCTTTCTTT. Protein product: CASSITGQAEAFF.

The chain links TRBV6-4 to TRBJ1-1; D unclear. Trimming left V 4 bases short and J 0 bases short, with 6 bases between. The CDR3 totals 13 residues. Germline V gene data show CDR1 as MRHNA and CDR2 as SNTAGT. CDR3 residues: CASSAKVNTEAFF. Here the CDR3 DNA reads TGTGCCAGCAGTGCTAAGGTGAACACTGAAGCTTTCTTT.

The rearrangement uses TRBV28 and TRBJ1-2, with 9 bases lining up with TRBD1. The germline CDR1 and CDR2 sequences are MDHEN and SYDVKM. The V gene end was trimmed by 4 bases and the J gene end by 8 bases; junction bases not matched to a gene: 11. The CDR3 totals 15 residues. The chain's CDR3 is CASSSPTGGTGGYTF. As DNA, the CDR3 is TGTGCCAGCAGTTCACCGACAGGGGGAACGGGGGGCTACACCTTC.

This chain joins TRBV30 and TRBJ2-1, with 11 nucleotides matching TRBD2. This CDR3 has 17 amino acids. The junction had 16 bases not matched to a gene; V was cut back by 4 bases and J by 8 bases. The germline V gene encodes CDR1 GTSNPN and CDR2 SVGIG (reference sequence). CDR3 DNA sequence: TGTGCCTGGAACCGTCTCCCTACTAGCGGGAGAAAGTATGAGCAGTTCTTC. This codes for CAWNRLPTSGRKYEQFF.

This clone has a single count. The genes are TRBV28 and TRBJ1-1; D is perhaps TRBD1 (5 bases). Trimming pared 10 bases from V and 5 bases from J, leaving 23 bases between. The CDR3 has 15 amino acids. In germline, CDR1 is MDHEN, CDR2 SYDVKM. CDR3 sequence reads: CAIRGEYGVGTEAFF. The CDR3 DNA sequence: TGTGCCATCCGAGGGGAGTACGGGGTGGGAACTGAAGCTTTCTTT.

The V gene is TRBV4-1, the J gene TRBJ2-1; D is unclear. The V gene lost 2 bases and the J gene lost 0 bases, with 5 bases spanning the gap. The CDR3 runs to 14 residues. Germline V gene lookup returns CDR1 MGHRA and CDR2 YSYEKL. This CDR3 is CASSQRRSYNEQFF. The CDR3 nucleotides read TGCGCCAGCAGCCAACGACGCTCCTACAATGAGCAGTTCTTC.

The J gene is TRBJ2-7, the V gene TRBV6-5; perhaps D is TRBD1 or TRBD2 (7 bases each). The germline V gene encodes CDR1 MNHEY and CDR2 SVGAGI. The CDR3 covers 13 residues. V shed 7 bases and J shed 5 bases, with 15 bases lying between them. The CDR3 nucleotides read TGTGCCAGCACCGCGACAGGGAGGGACGAGCAGTACTTC. Amino acids: CASTATGRDEQYF.

This chain links TRBV7-2 with TRBJ2-2; 9 nucleotides match TRBD1. J gave up 3 bases and V 8 bases, and 1 base lay outside the gene matches. The CDR3 length is 13 residues. Germline V gives CDR1 SGHTA, CDR2 FQGNSA. CDR3 sequence reads: CASRDRDTGELFF. DNA for the CDR3: TGTGCCAGCCGGGACAGGGACACCGGGGAGCTGTTTTTT.

The rearrangement joins TRBV15 to TRBJ2-5, with 9 positions matching TRBD2. CDR1 is LNHNV, CDR2 YYDKDF, per germline (reference sequence). Trimming cost V 5 bases and J 5 bases; bases outside gene matches: 12. This CDR3 region has 16 residues. CDR3 loop: CATSARGLALRETQYF. The CDR3 DNA reads TGTGCCACCAGCGCCCGGGGACTAGCCCTAAGGGAGACCCAGTACTTC.

V is TRBV5-6 and J is TRBJ2-7; D uncertain. The CDR3 extends over 11 amino acids. Trimming stripped 2 bases from V and 7 bases from J, with 7 bases between. The V gene's germline CDR1 is SGHDT and CDR2 YYEEEE. DNA of the CDR3: TGTGCCAGCAGCTTTCTGGGTGAGCAGTACTTC. Translating it yields CASSFLGEQYF.

The genes are TRBV2 and TRBJ2-1, with D perhaps assigned TRBD1 or TRBD2 (5 bases each). The length of the CDR3 is 14 residues. CDR1 and CDR2 (germline): SNHLY, FYNNEI. Trimming stripped 5 bases from V and 8 bases from J, with 16 bases between. CDR3 sequence: CASSPLLRDDEQFF. DNA for the CDR3: TGTGCCAGCAGTCCCCTTTTGAGGGACGATGAGCAGTTCTTC. The full variable domain, rest sourced from reference TRBV2 and TRBJ2-1, is EPEVTQTPSHQVTQMGQEVILRCVPISNHLYFYWYRQILGQKVEFLVSFYNNEISEKSEIFDDQFSVERPDGSNFTLKIRSTKLEDSAMYFCASSPLLRDDEQFFGPGTRLTVL.

The genes are TRBV4-2 and TRBJ2-3; maybe TRBD1 (5 bases). The CDR3 consists of 16 residues. V was cut by 1 base and J by 1 base, with 12 bases left in between. Germline-derived CDR1 and CDR2 are LGHNA and YNFKEQ. This CDR3 reads CASSQAALGGTDTQYF. The CDR3, as DNA: TGTGCCAGCAGCCAAGCGGCGCTAGGGGGCACAGATACGCAGTATTTT.

The rearrangement links TRBV30 to TRBJ2-7; TRBD2 matches at 7 bases. Germline V lookup: CDR1 GTSNPN, CDR2 SVGIG (reference sequence). Trimming took 5 bases from V and 7 from J; bases not matched to a gene: 14. The CDR3 is made up of 14 amino acids. The CDR3 coding sequence is TGTGCCTGGGGACGGACGGGAGGCTTAGGGGAGCAGTACTTC. The encoded protein is CAWGRTGGLGEQYF.